This note documents a single T cell receptor beta chain sequence. V gave up 5 bases and J gave up 4 bases, with 15 bases separating them. The length of the CDR3 is 14 residues. Germline-derived CDR1 and CDR2 are SGHAT and FQNNGV. This specimen belongs to a study of control samples from healthy donors and cancer patients. Sequenced by immunoSEQ multiplex PCR; TCRdb stores in-frame clones only, minus some. The data contain some 140,000 clones, 80% to 90% of them singletons. V and J are TRBV11-2 and TRBJ2-7; a weak D match, TRBD2 (6 bases). This receptor was obtained from a woman aged 30 to 39 in good health. The sequenced sample consisted of blood. The CDR3: CASSISGTGYEQYF. For the CDR3, the DNA is TGTGCCAGCAGCATCTCCGGGACTGGATACGAGCAGTACTTC.